This section outlines one T cell receptor beta chain sequence together with its context. Trimming took 1 base from V and 4 from J, leaving 14 bases between them. CDR3 size: 16 residues. CDR1 LGHNA and CDR2 YSLEER come from the germline V gene. The data were obtained in a study of chemoradiotherapy in HPV16-positive cancers. The table came from immunoSEQ multiplex PCR; TCRdb's copy has only in-frame clones and leaves some out. In the table there are 11,000 or so clones, 60% to 85% of which are singletons. This receptor was identified in a human donor with HPV-associated anogenital cancer. Sample collection was performed from a patient who underwent chemoradiotherapy. The chain links TRBV4-3 to TRBJ2-1, with a weak D call TRBD2 (5 bases). The CDR3 bases are TGCGCCAGCAGCCAAGGGATCCAGCGGCCTTACAATGAGCAGTTCTTC. Translated, it gives CASSQGIQRPYNEQFF.